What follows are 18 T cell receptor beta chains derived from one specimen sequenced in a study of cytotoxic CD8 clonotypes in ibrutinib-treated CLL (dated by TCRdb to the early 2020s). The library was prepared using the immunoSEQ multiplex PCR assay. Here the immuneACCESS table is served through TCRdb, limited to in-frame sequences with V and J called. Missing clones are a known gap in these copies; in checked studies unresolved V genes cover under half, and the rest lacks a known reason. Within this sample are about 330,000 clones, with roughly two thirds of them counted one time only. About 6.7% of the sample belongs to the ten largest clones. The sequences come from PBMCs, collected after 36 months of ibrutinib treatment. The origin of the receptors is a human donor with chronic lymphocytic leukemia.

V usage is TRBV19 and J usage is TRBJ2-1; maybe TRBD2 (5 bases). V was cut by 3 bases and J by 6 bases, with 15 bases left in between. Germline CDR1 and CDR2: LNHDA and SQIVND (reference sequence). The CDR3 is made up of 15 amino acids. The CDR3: CASSILSEIGNEQFF. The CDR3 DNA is TGTGCCAGTAGTATCCTTAGCGAGATAGGCAATGAGCAGTTCTTC.

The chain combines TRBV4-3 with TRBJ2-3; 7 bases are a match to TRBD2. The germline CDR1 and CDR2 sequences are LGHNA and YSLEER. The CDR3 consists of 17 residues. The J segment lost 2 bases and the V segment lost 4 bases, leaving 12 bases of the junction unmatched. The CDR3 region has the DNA TGCGCCAGCAGCCCAACGAAGGGCGGGGGATCCACAGATACGCAGTATTTT. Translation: CASSPTKGGGSTDTQYF.

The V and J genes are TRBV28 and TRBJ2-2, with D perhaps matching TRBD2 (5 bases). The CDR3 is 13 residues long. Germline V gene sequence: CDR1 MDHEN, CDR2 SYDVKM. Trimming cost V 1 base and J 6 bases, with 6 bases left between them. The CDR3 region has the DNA TGTGCCAGCAGTTTATACGGGGCCGGGGAGCTGTTTTTT. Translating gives CASSLYGAGELFF.

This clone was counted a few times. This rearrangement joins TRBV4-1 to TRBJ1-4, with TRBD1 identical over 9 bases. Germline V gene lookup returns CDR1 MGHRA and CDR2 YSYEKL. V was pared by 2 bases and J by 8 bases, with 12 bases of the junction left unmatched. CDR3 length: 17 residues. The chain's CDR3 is CASSQSGQGTNWEKLFF. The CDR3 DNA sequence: TGCGCCAGCAGCCAATCGGGACAGGGAACCAATTGGGAAAAACTGTTTTTT.

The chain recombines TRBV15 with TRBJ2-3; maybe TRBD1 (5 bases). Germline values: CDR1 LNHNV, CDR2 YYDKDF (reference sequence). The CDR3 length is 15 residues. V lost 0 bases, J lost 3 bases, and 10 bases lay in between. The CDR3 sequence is CATSRDDSSTDTQYF. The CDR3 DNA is TGTGCCACCAGCAGAGATGACAGTTCGACAGATACGCAGTATTTT.

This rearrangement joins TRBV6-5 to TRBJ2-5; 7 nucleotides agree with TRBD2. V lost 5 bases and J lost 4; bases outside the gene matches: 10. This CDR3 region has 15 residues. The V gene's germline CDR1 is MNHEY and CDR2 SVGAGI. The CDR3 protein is CASSPSGGVGETQYF. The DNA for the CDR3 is TGTGCCAGCAGTCCCTCGGGGGGAGTAGGAGAGACCCAGTACTTC.

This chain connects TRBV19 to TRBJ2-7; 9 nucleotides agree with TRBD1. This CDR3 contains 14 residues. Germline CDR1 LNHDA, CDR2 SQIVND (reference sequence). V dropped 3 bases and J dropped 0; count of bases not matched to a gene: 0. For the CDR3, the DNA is TGTGCCAGTAGTATGGGACAGGGCTCCTACGAGCAGTACTTC. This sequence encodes CASSMGQGSYEQYF.

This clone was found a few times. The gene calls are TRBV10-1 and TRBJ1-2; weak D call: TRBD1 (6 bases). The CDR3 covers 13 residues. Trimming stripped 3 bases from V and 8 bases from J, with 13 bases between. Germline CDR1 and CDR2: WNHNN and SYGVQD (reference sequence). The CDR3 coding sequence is TGCGCCAGCAGTGAAGGCAGGGGAGGAGGCTACACCTTC. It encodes CASSEGRGGGYTF.

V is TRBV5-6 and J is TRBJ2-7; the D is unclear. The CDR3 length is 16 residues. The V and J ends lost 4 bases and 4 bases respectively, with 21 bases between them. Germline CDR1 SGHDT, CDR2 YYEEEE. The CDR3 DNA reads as TGTGCCAGCAGCCTTTCCGGTTCCATCAGCCCGTACGAGCAGTACTTC. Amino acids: CASSLSGSISPYEQYF.

In DNA form, the CDR3 reads TGTGCCAGCAGTCAAAGGTGGGAGAACACTGAAGCTTTCTTT. Its protein product is CASSQRWENTEAFF. The V call is TRBV6-1, the J call TRBJ1-1; D gene unclear. The germline V and J ends were trimmed by 5 bases and 1 base, with 11 bases remaining between them. The CDR3 sequence is 14 residues long. Germline V CDR1 and CDR2: MNHNS, SASEGT.

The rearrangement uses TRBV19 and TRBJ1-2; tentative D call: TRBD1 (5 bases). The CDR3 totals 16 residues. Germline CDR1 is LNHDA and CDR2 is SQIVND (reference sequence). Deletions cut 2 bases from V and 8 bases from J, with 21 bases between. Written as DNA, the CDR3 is TGTGCCAGTAGTATAAGGCCTACAGGATTGGGTCGCGGCTACACCTTC. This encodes CASSIRPTGLGRGYTF. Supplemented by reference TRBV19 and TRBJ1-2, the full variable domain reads DGGITQSPKYLFRKEGQNVTLSCEQNLNHDAMYWYRQDPGQGLRLIYYSQIVNDFQKGDIAEGYSVSREKKESFPLTVTSAQKNPTAFYLCASSIRPTGLGRGYTFGSGTRLTVV.

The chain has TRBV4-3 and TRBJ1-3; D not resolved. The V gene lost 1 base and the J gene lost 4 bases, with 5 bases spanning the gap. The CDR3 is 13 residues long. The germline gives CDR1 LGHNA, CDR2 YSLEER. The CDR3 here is CASSQVRGNTIYF. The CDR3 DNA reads TGCGCCAGCAGCCAAGTGAGAGGAAACACCATATATTTT.

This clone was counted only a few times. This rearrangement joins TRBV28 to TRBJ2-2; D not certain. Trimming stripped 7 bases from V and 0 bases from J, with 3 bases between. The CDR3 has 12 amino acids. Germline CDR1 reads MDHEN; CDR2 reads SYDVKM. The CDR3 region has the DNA TGTGCCAGCAAGTCGAACACCGGGGAGCTGTTTTTT. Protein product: CASKSNTGELFF. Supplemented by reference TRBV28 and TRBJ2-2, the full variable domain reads DVKVTQSSRYLVKRTGEKVFLECVQDMDHENMFWYRQDPGLGLRLIYFSYDVKMKEKGDIPEGYSVSREKKERFSLILESASTNQTSMYLCASKSNTGELFFGEGSRLTVL.

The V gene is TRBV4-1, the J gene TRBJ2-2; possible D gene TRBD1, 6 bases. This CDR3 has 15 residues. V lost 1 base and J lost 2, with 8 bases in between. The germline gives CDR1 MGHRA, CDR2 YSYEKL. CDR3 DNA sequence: TGCGCCAGCAGCCAAGCGGGACAAAACACCGGGGAGCTGTTTTTT. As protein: CASSQAGQNTGELFF.

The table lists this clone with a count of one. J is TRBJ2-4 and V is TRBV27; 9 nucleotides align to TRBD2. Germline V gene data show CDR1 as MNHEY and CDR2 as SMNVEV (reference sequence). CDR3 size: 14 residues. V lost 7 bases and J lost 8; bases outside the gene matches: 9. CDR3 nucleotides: TGTGCCAGCATGCGCCCTAGCGGGAAGGACATTCAGTACTTC. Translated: CASMRPSGKDIQYF.

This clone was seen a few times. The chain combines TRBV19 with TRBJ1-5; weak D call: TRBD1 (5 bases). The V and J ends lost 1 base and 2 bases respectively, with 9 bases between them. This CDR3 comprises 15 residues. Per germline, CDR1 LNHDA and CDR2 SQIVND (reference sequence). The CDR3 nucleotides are TGTGCCAGTAGTATAGGGGACTTGGGCAATCAGCCCCAGCATTTT. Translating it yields CASSIGDLGNQPQHF.

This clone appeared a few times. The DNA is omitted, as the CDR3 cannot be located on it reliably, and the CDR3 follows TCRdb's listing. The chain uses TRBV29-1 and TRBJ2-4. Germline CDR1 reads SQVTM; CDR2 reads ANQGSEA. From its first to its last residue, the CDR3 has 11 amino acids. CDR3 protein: CSVATGAAHDF.

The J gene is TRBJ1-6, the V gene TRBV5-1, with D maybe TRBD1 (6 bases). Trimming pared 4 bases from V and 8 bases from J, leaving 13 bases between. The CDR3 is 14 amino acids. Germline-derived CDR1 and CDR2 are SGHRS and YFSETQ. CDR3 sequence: CASSASGEDSPLHF. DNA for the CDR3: TGCGCCAGCAGCGCCTCAGGGGAGGATTCACCCCTCCACTTT.